This TCR beta chain was documented in a study of T cells in Graves' hyperthyroidism and ophthalmopathy. This CDR3 contains 13 residues. Per the germline V gene, CDR1 is DFQATT and CDR2 is SNEGSKA (reference sequence). Between the trimmed V and J ends, which lost 3 bases and 4 bases, there was a span of 12 bases. Amplification yielded TCR beta CDR3 regions, with RNA transcripts as the source. The primer set for the first-round RT-PCR of the TCR CDR3 was HTBI. TCRdb redid the calling of the multiplex PCR reads with MiXCR, one entry per CDR3 protein. The sample yields some 500,000 distinct CDR3 sequences, less than 25% seen once. This clonotype was seen many times.

The chain couples TRBV20-1 to TRBJ1-2; no clear D. The material sequenced was blood. The source is a woman in her thirties with Graves' ophthalmopathy. CDR3 loop: CSASQPLGYGYTF. CDR3 DNA sequence: TGCAGTGCTAGTCAACCTCTCGGCTATGGCTACACCTTC.